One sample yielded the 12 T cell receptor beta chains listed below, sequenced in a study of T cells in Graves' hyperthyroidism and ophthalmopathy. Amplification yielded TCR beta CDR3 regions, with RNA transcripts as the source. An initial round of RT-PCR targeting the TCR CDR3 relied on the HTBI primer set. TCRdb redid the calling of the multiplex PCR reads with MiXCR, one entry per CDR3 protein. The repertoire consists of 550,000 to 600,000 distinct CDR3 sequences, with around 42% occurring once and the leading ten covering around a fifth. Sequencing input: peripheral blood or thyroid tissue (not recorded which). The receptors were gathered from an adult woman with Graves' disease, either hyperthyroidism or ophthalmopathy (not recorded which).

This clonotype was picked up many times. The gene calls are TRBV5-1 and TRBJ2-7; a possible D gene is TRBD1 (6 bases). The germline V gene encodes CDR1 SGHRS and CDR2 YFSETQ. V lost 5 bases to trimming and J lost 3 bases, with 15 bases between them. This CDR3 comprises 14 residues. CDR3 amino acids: CASRIQARGYEQYF. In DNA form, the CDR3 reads TGCGCCAGCAGAATCCAAGCCAGGGGCTACGAGCAGTACTTC.

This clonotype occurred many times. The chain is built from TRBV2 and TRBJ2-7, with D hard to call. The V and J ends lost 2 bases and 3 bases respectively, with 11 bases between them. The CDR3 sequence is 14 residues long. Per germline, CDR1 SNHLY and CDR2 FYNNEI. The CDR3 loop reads CASSESEAVYEQYF. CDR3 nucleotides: TGTGCCAGCAGTGAATCGGAAGCCGTCTACGAGCAGTACTTC.

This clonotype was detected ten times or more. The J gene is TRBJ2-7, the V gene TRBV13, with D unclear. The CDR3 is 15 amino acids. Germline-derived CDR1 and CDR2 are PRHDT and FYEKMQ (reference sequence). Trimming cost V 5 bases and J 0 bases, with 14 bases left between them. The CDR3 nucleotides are TGTGCCAGCAGCCCGGACGGATTACGCTCCTACGAGCAGTACTTC. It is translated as CASSPDGLRSYEQYF. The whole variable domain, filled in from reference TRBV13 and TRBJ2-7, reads AAGVIQSPRHLIKEKRETATLKCYPIPRHDTVYWYQQGPGQDPQFLISFYEKMQSDKGSIPDRFSAQQFSDYHSELNMSSLELGDSALYFCASSPDGLRSYEQYFGPGTRLTVT.

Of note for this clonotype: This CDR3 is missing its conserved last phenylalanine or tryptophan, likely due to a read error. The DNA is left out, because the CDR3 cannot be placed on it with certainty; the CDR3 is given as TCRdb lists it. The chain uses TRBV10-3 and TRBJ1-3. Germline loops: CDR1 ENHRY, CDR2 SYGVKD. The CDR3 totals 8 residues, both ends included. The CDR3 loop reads CAISGGLA.

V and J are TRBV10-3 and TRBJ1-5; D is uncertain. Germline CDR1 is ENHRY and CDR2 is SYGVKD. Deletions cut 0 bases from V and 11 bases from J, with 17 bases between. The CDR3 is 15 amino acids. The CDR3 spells CAISESPGYQETQHF. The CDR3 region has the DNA TGTGCCATCAGTGAGTCTCCGGGGTACCAAGAGACCCAGCATTTT.

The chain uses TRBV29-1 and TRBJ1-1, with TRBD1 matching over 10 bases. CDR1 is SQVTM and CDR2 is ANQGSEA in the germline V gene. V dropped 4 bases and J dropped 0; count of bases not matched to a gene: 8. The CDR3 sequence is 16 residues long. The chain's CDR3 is CSVGRGTGALNTEAFF. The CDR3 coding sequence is TGCAGCGTTGGCCGGGGGACAGGGGCACTGAACACTGAAGCTTTCTTT.

The CDR3 DNA is TGTGCCAGCAGTTCTTTGAGCCCGCAGGGAGCAGGTGGCTACACCTTC. This codes for CASSSLSPQGAGGYTF. The chain couples TRBV27 to TRBJ1-2, with D possibly TRBD1 on 5 matching bases. This CDR3 is 16 amino acids long. Per germline, CDR1 MNHEY and CDR2 SMNVEV (reference sequence). The V gene lost 4 bases and the J gene lost 7 bases, with 22 bases spanning the gap.

The CDR3 sequence: CASSQAVPYEQYF. The CDR3 bases are TGTGCCAGCAGCCAAGCGGTCCCCTACGAGCAGTACTTC. V usage is TRBV7-2 and J usage is TRBJ2-7; possibly TRBD2 for D (5 bases). Trimming pared 5 bases from V and 2 bases from J, leaving 10 bases between. Germline V gene lookup returns CDR1 SGHTA and CDR2 FQGNSA. The CDR3 spans 13 residues.

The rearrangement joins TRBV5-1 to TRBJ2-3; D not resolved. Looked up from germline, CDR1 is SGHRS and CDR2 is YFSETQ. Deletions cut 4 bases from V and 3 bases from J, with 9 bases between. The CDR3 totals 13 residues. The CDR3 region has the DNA TGCGCCAGCAGCCCTACCCCGACAGATACGCAGTATTTT. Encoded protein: CASSPTPTDTQYF. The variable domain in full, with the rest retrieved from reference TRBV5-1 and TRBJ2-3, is KAGVTQTPRYLIKTRGQQVTLSCSPISGHRSVSWYQQTPGQGLQFLFEYFSETQRNKGNFPGRFSGRQFSNSRSEMNVSTLELGDSALYLCASSPTPTDTQYFGPGTRLTVL.

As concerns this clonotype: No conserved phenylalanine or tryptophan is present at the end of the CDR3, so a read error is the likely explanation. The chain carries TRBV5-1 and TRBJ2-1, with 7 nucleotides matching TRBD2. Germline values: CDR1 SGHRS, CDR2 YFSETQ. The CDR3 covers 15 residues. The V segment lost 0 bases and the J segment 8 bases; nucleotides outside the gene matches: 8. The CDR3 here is CASSLEGLSGDEQFL. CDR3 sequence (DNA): TGCGCCAGCAGCTTGGAGGGACTATCGGGCGATGAGCAGTTCCTC.

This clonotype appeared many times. The CDR3 reads CASSLGDRQNSPLHF. Written as DNA, the CDR3 is TGTGCCAGCAGCTTAGGCGACAGGCAAAATTCACCCCTCCACTTT. The chain recombines TRBV11-2 with TRBJ1-6; possible D gene TRBD1, 6 bases. This CDR3 contains 15 residues. The V end was cut by 1 base, the J end by 7 bases, with 11 bases between. From germline, CDR1 is SGHAT and CDR2 FQNNGV.

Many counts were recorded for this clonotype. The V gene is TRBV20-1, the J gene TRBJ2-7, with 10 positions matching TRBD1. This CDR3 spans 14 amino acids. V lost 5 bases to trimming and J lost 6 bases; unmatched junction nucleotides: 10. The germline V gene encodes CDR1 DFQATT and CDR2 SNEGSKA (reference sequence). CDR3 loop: CSAQYLGQGGEQYF. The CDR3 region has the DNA TGCAGTGCTCAGTATCTCGGACAGGGGGGCGAGCAGTACTTC.